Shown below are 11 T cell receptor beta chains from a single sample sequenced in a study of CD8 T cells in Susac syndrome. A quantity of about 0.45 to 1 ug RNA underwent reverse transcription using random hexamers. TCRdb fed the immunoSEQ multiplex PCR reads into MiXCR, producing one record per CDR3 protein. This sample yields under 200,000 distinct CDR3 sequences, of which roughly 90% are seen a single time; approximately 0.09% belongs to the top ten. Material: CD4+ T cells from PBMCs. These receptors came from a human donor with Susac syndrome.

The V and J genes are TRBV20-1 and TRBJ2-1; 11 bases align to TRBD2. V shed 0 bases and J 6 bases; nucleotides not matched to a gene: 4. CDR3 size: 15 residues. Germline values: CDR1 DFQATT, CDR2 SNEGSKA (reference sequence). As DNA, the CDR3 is TGCAGTGCTAGAGATCTTGGACTAGCGGGCAATGAGCAGTTCTTC. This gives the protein CSARDLGLAGNEQFF.

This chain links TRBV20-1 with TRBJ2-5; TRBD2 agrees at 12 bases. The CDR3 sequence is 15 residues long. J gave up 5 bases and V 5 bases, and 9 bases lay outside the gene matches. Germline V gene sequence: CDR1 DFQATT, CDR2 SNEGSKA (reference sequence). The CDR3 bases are TGCAGTGCTTCCAGACTAGCGGGAGCCGGGGAGACCCAGTACTTC. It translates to CSASRLAGAGETQYF.

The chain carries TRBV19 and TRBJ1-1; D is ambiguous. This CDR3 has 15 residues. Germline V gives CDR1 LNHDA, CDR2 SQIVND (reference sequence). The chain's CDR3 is CIRTIGIKMNTEAFF. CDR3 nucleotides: TGTATTAGAACCATCGGGATAAAAATGAACACTGAAGCTTTCTTT.

The DNA for the CDR3 is TGTGCCAGCAGATCGGGACAGGTGGGGGGAGAGACCCAGTACTTC. It specifies CASRSGQVGGETQYF. The chain is built from TRBV2 and TRBJ2-5, with 8 bases aligning to TRBD1. Germline trimming cut 6 bases from V and 4 bases from J; bases unmatched to any gene: 10. This CDR3 comprises 15 residues. The V gene's germline CDR1 is SNHLY and CDR2 FYNNEI.

The CDR3 nucleotides are TGTGCCAGCAGCCCCGACTTACGTAGCGCTGGGGAGACCCAGTACTTC. As protein: CASSPDLRSAGETQYF. V is TRBV11-2 and J is TRBJ2-5, with D possibly TRBD2 on 5 matching bases. The CDR3 covers 16 residues. Trimming cost V 5 bases and J 5 bases, with 21 bases left between them. Per germline, CDR1 SGHAT and CDR2 FQNNGV.

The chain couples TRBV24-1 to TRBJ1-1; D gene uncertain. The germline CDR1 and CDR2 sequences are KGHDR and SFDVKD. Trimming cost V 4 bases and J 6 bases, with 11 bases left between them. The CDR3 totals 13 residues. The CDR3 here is CATSEADVAEAFF. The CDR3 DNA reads TGTGCCACCAGTGAAGCGGACGTAGCTGAAGCTTTCTTT.

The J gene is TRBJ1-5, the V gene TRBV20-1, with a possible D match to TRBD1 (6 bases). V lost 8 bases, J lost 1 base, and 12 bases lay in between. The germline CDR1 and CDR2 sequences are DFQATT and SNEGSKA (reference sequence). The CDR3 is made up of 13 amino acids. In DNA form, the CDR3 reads TGCAGTACAGTCGGACAGAGCAATCAGCCCCAGCATTTT. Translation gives CSTVGQSNQPQHF.

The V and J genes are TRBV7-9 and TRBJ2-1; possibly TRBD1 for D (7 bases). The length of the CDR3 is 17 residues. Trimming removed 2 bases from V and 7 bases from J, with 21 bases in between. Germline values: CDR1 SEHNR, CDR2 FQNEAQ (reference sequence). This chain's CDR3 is CASSLFRGDSGKNEQFF. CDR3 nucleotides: TGTGCCAGCAGCTTATTCCGCGGGGACAGCGGAAAAAATGAGCAGTTCTTC.

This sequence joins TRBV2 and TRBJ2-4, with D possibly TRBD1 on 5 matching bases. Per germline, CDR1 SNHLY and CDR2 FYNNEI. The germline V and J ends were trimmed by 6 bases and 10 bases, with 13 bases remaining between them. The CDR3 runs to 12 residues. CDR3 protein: CASSPRPGIQYF. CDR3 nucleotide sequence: TGTGCCAGCAGCCCCCGCCCAGGGATTCAGTACTTC.

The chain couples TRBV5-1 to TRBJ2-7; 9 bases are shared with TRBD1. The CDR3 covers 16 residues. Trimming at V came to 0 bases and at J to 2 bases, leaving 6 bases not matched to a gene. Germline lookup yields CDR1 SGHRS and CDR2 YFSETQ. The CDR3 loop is CASSLVGQGKAYEQYF. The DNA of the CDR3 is TGCGCCAGCAGCTTGGTAGGACAGGGGAAGGCCTACGAGCAGTACTTC.

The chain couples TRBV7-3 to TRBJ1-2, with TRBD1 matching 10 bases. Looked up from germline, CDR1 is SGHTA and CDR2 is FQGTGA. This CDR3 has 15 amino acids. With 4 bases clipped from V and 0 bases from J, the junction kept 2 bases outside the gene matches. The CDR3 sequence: CASSSGQGANYGYTF. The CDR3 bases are TGTGCCAGCAGCTCCGGACAGGGGGCTAACTATGGCTACACCTTC. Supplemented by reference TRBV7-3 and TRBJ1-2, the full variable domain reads GAGVSQTPSNKVTEKGKYVELRCDPISGHTALYWYRQSLGQGPEFLIYFQGTGAADDSGLPNDRFFAVRPEGSVSTLKIQRTERGDSAVYLCASSSGQGANYGYTFGSGTRLTVV.